The 17 T cell receptor beta chains given below trace back to one sample, sequenced in a study of control samples from healthy donors and cancer patients. TCRdb keeps only in-frame clones here, not all; method: immunoSEQ multiplex PCR. The sample holds approximately 170,000 clones; about 90% are singletons and the top ten take approximately 1.5%. The sample taken for sequencing was blood. The receptor source for this set is a woman between 50 and 59 years old in good health.

The V call is TRBV18, the J call TRBJ1-3; D remains ambiguous. The V end lost 2 bases, the J end lost 0 bases, and 11 bases lay between the germline ends. The CDR3 contains 16 residues. Germline-derived CDR1 and CDR2 are KGHSH and LQKENI. DNA for the CDR3: TGTGCCAGCTCACCAATAACAGTCCTCTCTGGAAACACCATATATTTT. Protein product: CASSPITVLSGNTIYF.

This sequence joins TRBV5-1 and TRBJ2-1; TRBD1 is a possible D gene (5 bases). Trimming removed 0 bases from V and 8 bases from J, with 12 bases in between. The germline CDR1 and CDR2 sequences are SGHRS and YFSETQ. The CDR3 has 14 amino acids. The DNA of the CDR3 is TGCGCCAGCAGCTTGGTTCCGGACAAGGATGAGCAGTTCTTC. It specifies CASSLVPDKDEQFF. The entire variable domain, with the rest obtained from reference TRBV5-1 and TRBJ2-1, is as follows: KAGVTQTPRYLIKTRGQQVTLSCSPISGHRSVSWYQQTPGQGLQFLFEYFSETQRNKGNFPGRFSGRQFSNSRSEMNVSTLELGDSALYLCASSLVPDKDEQFFGPGTRLTVL.

This clone has just one count. The chain links TRBV19 to TRBJ2-4, with 7 bases fitting TRBD1. The CDR3 runs to 20 residues. Germline-derived CDR1 and CDR2 are LNHDA and SQIVND (reference sequence). With 5 bases clipped from V and 1 base from J, the junction kept 20 bases outside the gene matches. The CDR3 DNA reads as TGTGCCAGTAGTGCGCAACAGGGGTCGCGCCTACTATATGCCAAAAACATTCAGTACTTC. Translated, it gives CASSAQQGSRLLYAKNIQYF. The whole variable domain, remainder taken from reference TRBV19 and TRBJ2-4, is DGGITQSPKYLFRKEGQNVTLSCEQNLNHDAMYWYRQDPGQGLRLIYYSQIVNDFQKGDIAEGYSVSREKKESFPLTVTSAQKNPTAFYLCASSAQQGSRLLYAKNIQYFGAGTRLSVL.

This clone was observed a few times. The rearrangement uses TRBV7-9 and TRBJ2-1, with TRBD2 identical over 11 bases. The CDR3 totals 18 residues. V was clipped by 5 bases and J by 4 bases; unmatched bases: 13. Germline assignment: CDR1 SEHNR and CDR2 FQNEAQ (reference sequence). This CDR3 reads CASSNKVRLAGGYNEQFF. The DNA for the CDR3 is TGTGCCAGCAGCAACAAGGTCCGCCTAGCGGGAGGATACAATGAGCAGTTCTTC.

This CDR3 is CASSPLGAGDEQFF. The CDR3 bases are TGCGCCAGCAGCCCACTGGGGGCCGGTGATGAGCAGTTCTTC. V and J are TRBV4-1 and TRBJ2-1, with D possibly being TRBD1 (6 bases). V was clipped by 4 bases and J by 8 bases, with 15 bases between them. CDR1 is MGHRA, CDR2 YSYEKL, per germline. The CDR3 has 14 amino acids.

The chain employs TRBV7-2 and TRBJ1-1; D remains unclear. Germline V gene sequence: CDR1 SGHTA, CDR2 FQGNSA. Trimming pared 3 bases from V and 6 bases from J, leaving 8 bases between. The CDR3 totals 12 residues. The chain's CDR3 is CASSFTGPEAFF. In DNA, the CDR3 is TGTGCCAGCAGCTTCACGGGCCCTGAAGCTTTCTTT.

The chain is built from TRBV6-2 or TRBV6-3 and TRBJ2-5; TRBD2 matches at 9 bases. V shed 6 bases, J shed 2 bases, and the junction held 10 bases outside the gene matches. The germline CDR1 and CDR2 sequences are MNHEY and SVGEGT. The CDR3 spans 16 residues. The CDR3 loop reads CASSPRRGGKQETQYF. The CDR3 region has the DNA TGTGCCAGCAGCCCTCGGCGGGGGGGAAAACAAGAGACCCAGTACTTC.

The rearrangement uses TRBV19 and TRBJ1-2; D is unresolved. Trimming cost V 4 bases and J 4 bases, with 4 bases left between them. This CDR3 comprises 11 residues. The germline V gene encodes CDR1 LNHDA and CDR2 SQIVND (reference sequence). The CDR3 sequence: CASSSGYGYTF. Here the CDR3 DNA reads TGTGCCAGTAGTAGTGGCTATGGCTACACCTTC.

This sequence joins TRBV11-1 and TRBJ1-1; 10 positions agree with TRBD1. The CDR3 contains 13 residues. Unmatched junction bases numbered 7, after V lost 5 bases and J lost 10 bases. Germline V lookup: CDR1 SGHAT, CDR2 FQDESV (reference sequence). This CDR3 reads CASSPDRGQGAFF. The CDR3 DNA reads as TGTGCCAGCAGCCCTGACAGGGGGCAAGGAGCTTTCTTT.

The chain joins TRBV7-2 to TRBJ1-1; 7 positions agree with TRBD1. V was clipped by 1 base and J by 4 bases; unmatched bases: 6. In germline, CDR1 is SGHTA, CDR2 FQGNSA. The CDR3 is 15 amino acids. The CDR3 region has the DNA TGTGCCAGCAGCTTAGGACAGGGAATTGGCACTGAAGCTTTCTTT. It specifies CASSLGQGIGTEAFF.

The sample holds one count of this clone. The CDR3 loop reads CASSLFGAEGSDPQYF. In nucleotides, the CDR3 is TGTGCCAGCAGCTTATTCGGGGCGGAGGGAAGTGACCCGCAGTATTTT. The chain combines TRBV7-8 with TRBJ2-3, with a possible D match to TRBD2 (6 bases). Trimming left V 2 bases short and J 10 bases short, with 22 bases between. The CDR3 runs 16 residues. Germline V gene data show CDR1 as SGHVS and CDR2 as FQNEAQ.

The chain uses TRBV11-2 and TRBJ2-1; 8 bases are a match to TRBD2. The V gene's germline CDR1 is SGHAT and CDR2 FQNNGV. V lost 1 base, J lost 7 bases, and 3 bases stayed unmatched. The CDR3 contains 14 residues. The CDR3 here is CASSLGPGGNEQFF. The DNA of the CDR3 is TGTGCCAGCAGCTTAGGCCCGGGGGGGAATGAGCAGTTCTTC.

Turning to this clone: The junction does not match germline at one end; this may be a read error. The rearrangement uses TRBV19 and TRBJ2-7, with 7 nucleotides matching TRBD2. CDR1 is LNHDA, CDR2 SQIVND, per germline (reference sequence). The length of the CDR3 is 13 residues. CDR3 region: CASSSGLYYDQYF. CDR3 bases: TGTGCCAGTAGTTCGGGACTATACTACGATCAGTACTTC.

The rearrangement joins TRBV6-5 to TRBJ2-3; TRBD2 might be the D (7 bases). The CDR3 has 14 amino acids. V gave up 7 bases and J gave up 5 bases, with 16 bases separating them. Per germline, CDR1 MNHEY and CDR2 SVGAGI. The CDR3 reads CASTLGGGGDTQYF. CDR3 coding DNA: TGTGCCAGCACGTTGGGAGGGGGAGGAGATACGCAGTATTTT.

The rearrangement uses TRBV7-8 and TRBJ1-2, with 9 bases aligning to TRBD1. From germline, CDR1 is SGHVS and CDR2 FQNEAQ. Trimming took 3 bases from V and 8 from J; bases not matched to a gene: 13. The CDR3 length is 16 residues. The CDR3 region is CASSFYRDRGEAGYTF. In DNA, the CDR3 is TGTGCCAGCAGCTTTTATCGAGACAGGGGGGAAGCGGGCTACACCTTC.

This clone has only one observation. CDR3 in amino acids: CASKTASSYEQYF. For the CDR3, the DNA is TGTGCCAGCAAGACAGCCAGCTCCTACGAGCAGTACTTC. This chain joins TRBV5-6 and TRBJ2-7, with a tentative D call TRBD1 (5 bases). V was shortened by 6 bases and J by 0 bases, with 10 bases between the two germline ends. CDR3 length: 13 residues. CDR1 and CDR2 from the germline V gene are SGHDT and YYEEEE.

This chain connects TRBV5-1 to TRBJ2-1, with 9 bases aligning to TRBD1. Germline lookup yields CDR1 SGHRS and CDR2 YFSETQ. V shed 5 bases and J 4 bases; nucleotides not matched to a gene: 7. This CDR3 region has 15 residues. CDR3 DNA sequence: TGCGCCAGCAGTTTAGGACAGGGGCGATACAATGAGCAGTTCTTC. This sequence encodes CASSLGQGRYNEQFF.